Sequencing of this TCR beta chain was carried out in a study of T cells in Graves' hyperthyroidism and ophthalmopathy. Overall study findings and caveats: By a 13 V-J model, ophthalmopathy was set apart from stable hyperthyroidism.

Uncontrolled infection, other autoimmune disease, pregnancy or lactation led to exclusion. Germline V gene data show CDR1 as LGHNA and CDR2 as YNFKEQ. The CDR3 is made up of 17 amino acids. The V gene lost 3 bases and the J gene lost 7 bases, with 25 bases spanning the gap. This clonotype was seen once. The target antigen is unknown. Amplification of TCR beta CDR3 regions used RNA as the template. With the HTBI primer set, the TCR CDR3 went through a first round of RT-PCR. TCRdb itself ran the multiplex PCR reads through MiXCR, one entry per CDR3 protein. The sample lists a few hundred thousand distinct CDR3 sequences, roughly a sixth occurring once.

This clonotype was obtained from a middle-aged woman with Graves' ophthalmopathy. The source material was blood. The chain couples TRBV4-2 to TRBJ2-7; either TRBD1 or TRBD2 may fit D (6 bases each). This chain's CDR3 is CASSQQARGGPGEEQYF. The CDR3 DNA is TGTGCCAGCAGCCAGCAAGCCCGAGGGGGTCCGGGGGAGGAGCAGTACTTC.